This TCR beta chain was sequenced for a study of T-cell memory formation after mild COVID-19. CDR1 MGHRA and CDR2 YSYEKL come from the germline V gene. CDR3 length equals 16 residues. V was clipped by 1 base and J by 1 base, with 13 bases between them. A few counts support this clonotype. TCRdb analysed the 5' RACE reads with MiXCR anew, one entry per CDR3 protein. The top ten hold roughly an eighth of the sample, which has 450,000 to 650,000 distinct CDR3 sequences, 20% seen once. Material for sequencing was PBMCs or a T cell subset sorted from them (not recorded which). J is TRBJ2-5 and V is TRBV4-1; D may be TRBD2 (5 bases). This sequence was found in an adult woman who had mild COVID-19 (a few samples of this study predate the infection). Cell type and time point are not known. As DNA, the CDR3 is TGCGCCAGCAGCCAAGGGTTTAGCGAGACCCAAGAGACCCAGTACTTC. Its protein is CASSQGFSETQETQYF.